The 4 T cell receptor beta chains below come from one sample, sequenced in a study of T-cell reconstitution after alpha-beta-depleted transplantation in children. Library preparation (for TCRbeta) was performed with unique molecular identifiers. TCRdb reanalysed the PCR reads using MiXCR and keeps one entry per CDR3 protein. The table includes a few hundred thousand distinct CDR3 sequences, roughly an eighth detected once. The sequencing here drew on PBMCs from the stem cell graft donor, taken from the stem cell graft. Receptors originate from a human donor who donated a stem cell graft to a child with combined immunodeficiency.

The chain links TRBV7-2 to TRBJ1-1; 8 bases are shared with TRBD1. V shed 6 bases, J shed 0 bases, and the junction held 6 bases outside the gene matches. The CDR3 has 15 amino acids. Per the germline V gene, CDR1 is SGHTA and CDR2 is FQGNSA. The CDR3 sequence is CASRPGQGLNTEAFF. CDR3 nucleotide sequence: TGTGCCAGCAGACCCGGACAGGGCTTGAACACTGAAGCTTTCTTT.

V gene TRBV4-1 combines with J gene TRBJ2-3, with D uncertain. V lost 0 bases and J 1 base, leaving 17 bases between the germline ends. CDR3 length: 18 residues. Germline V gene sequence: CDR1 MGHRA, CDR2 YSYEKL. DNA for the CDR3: TGCGCCAGCAGCCAAGATGGGGTGGAGTTCGGTCGCACAGATACGCAGTATTTT. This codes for CASSQDGVEFGRTDTQYF.

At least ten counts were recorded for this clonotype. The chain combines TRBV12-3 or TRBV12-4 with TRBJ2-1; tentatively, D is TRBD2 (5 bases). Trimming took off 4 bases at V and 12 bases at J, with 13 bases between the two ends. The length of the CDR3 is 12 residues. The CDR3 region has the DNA TGTGCCAGCAGTTACGAGCGGATGGGGCAGTTCTTC. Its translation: CASSYERMGQFF.

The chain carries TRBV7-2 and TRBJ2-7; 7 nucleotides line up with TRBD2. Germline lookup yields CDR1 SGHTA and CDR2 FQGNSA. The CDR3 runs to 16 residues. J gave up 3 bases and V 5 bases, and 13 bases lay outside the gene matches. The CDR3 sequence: CASSPIHPGGFYEQYF. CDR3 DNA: TGTGCCAGCAGCCCAATTCACCCGGGAGGATTCTACGAGCAGTACTTC.